This section outlines one T cell receptor beta chain sequence together with its context. Tumor samples were taken before definitive surgery or chemotherapy. The data derive from a study of high-grade serous ovarian cancer treatment subgroups. The germline V gene encodes CDR1 SNHLY and CDR2 FYNNEI. Trimming left V 5 bases short and J 8 bases short, with 19 bases between. This CDR3 has 15 amino acids. Assay used: immunoSEQ multiplex PCR; TCRdb lists only in-frame clones, some missing. The sample has 5,500 to 7,500 clones; about 81% are singletons. V usage is TRBV2 and J usage is TRBJ2-1; possibly TRBD1 for D (7 bases). The sample consisted of tumor tissue. The clonotype was recovered from a human donor with high-grade serous ovarian cancer. CDR3 nucleotides: TGTGCCAGCAGTTGGGGGACTTACAGGGGCGATGAGCAGTTCTTC. Amino acids: CASSWGTYRGDEQFF.